The 20 T cell receptor beta chains below all came from one sample that was sequenced in a study of cytomegalovirus exposure and HLA in healthy donors (dated by TCRdb to the late 2010s). Library preparation employed the immunoSEQ multiplex PCR assay. A mixture of 60 forward primers for TCR Vbeta segments and 13 reverse primers for TCR Jbeta segments was used in the multiplex PCR. TCRdb took this table from immuneACCESS and kept in-frame rearrangements with V and J called. Such tables lack part of the clones; where checked against another copy, unresolved V genes explain under half of the gap, and the rest is unexplained. This sample holds about 280,000 clones; 80% to 90% were observed only once. Together, the top ten hold approximately 2.4% of the sample. The sequencing input was PBMCs. Receptor source: a woman in her late teens or twenties in good health and CMV-seronegative.

The chain uses TRBV12-5 and TRBJ2-3; 9 nucleotides align to TRBD1. CDR1 LGHNT and CDR2 FRNRAP come from the germline V gene. This CDR3 has 18 amino acids. J lost 2 bases, V lost 2 bases, and 11 bases had no gene match. CDR3 in amino acids: CASGLPRQGVLFTDTQYF. DNA for the CDR3: TGTGCTAGTGGTTTGCCCCGACAGGGGGTGTTATTCACAGATACGCAGTATTTT.

The chain recombines TRBV7-2 with TRBJ2-1, with D possibly TRBD2 on 6 matching bases. This CDR3 has 18 amino acids. Germline values: CDR1 SGHTA, CDR2 FQGNSA. V lost 0 bases, J lost 1 base, and 16 bases lay in between. CDR3 coding DNA: TGTGCCAGCAGCTTAGCCCCGCCGGGAGCGCCTTCCTACAATGAGCAGTTCTTC. Its translation: CASSLAPPGAPSYNEQFF.

The chain links TRBV6-5 to TRBJ1-4; a possible D gene is TRBD1 (5 bases). The germline V and J ends were trimmed by 4 bases and 5 bases, with 11 bases remaining between them. The germline V gene encodes CDR1 MNHEY and CDR2 SVGAGI. CDR3 size: 14 residues. The CDR3 region is CASSWGGTNEKLFF. The CDR3 bases are TGTGCCAGCAGTTGGGGGGGAACAAATGAAAAACTGTTTTTT.

The V gene is TRBV6-5, the J gene TRBJ1-5; perhaps TRBD1 as D (6 bases). Germline CDR1 MNHEY, CDR2 SVGAGI. The CDR3 extends over 15 amino acids. The V end lost 0 bases, the J end lost 2 bases, and 8 bases lay between the germline ends. CDR3 region: CASSYSGGRNQPQHF. The CDR3 DNA reads as TGTGCCAGCAGTTACTCCGGGGGGCGCAATCAGCCCCAGCATTTT.

V and J are TRBV7-3 and TRBJ1-1; no definite D call. Trimming removed 1 base at V and 0 bases at J, with 15 bases between. CDR3 length: 17 amino acids. In germline, CDR1 is SGHTA, CDR2 FQGTGA. Here the CDR3 reads CASSLRPLTVMNTEAFF. The CDR3 region has the DNA TGTGCCAGCAGCTTAAGGCCCTTAACAGTCATGAACACTGAAGCTTTCTTT.

The chain recombines TRBV7-9 with TRBJ2-5; 12 bases match TRBD2. The CDR3 is 15 residues long. The V segment lost 6 bases and the J segment 2 bases; nucleotides outside the gene matches: 4. Germline V lookup: CDR1 SEHNR, CDR2 FQNEAQ (reference sequence). Written as DNA, the CDR3 is TGTGCCAGCAGACAAGGACTAGCGGGACAAGAGACCCAGTACTTC. It encodes CASRQGLAGQETQYF.

This clone was seen just once. V is TRBV7-9 and J is TRBJ1-4; 10 nucleotides line up with TRBD1. The V and J ends lost 3 bases and 5 bases, in that order; junction bases with no gene match: 3. Germline CDR1 is SEHNR and CDR2 is FQNEAQ (reference sequence). CDR3 size: 15 residues. CDR3 DNA: TGTGCCAGCAGCTTGGGACAGGGGAGGAATGAAAAACTGTTTTTT. It encodes CASSLGQGRNEKLFF.

The rearrangement links TRBV6-5 to TRBJ2-5; 7 nucleotides line up with TRBD2. The CDR3 loop spans 13 amino acids. J gave up 2 bases and V 7 bases, and 4 bases lay outside the gene matches. In germline, CDR1 is MNHEY, CDR2 SVGAGI. DNA of the CDR3: TGTGCCAGCAATTTCGGGGGGCAAGAGACCCAGTACTTC. It codes for CASNFGGQETQYF.

The V and J genes are TRBV4-2 and TRBJ2-7; D remains unclear. This CDR3 spans 11 amino acids. Deletions cut 8 bases from V and 3 bases from J, with 8 bases between. Germline values: CDR1 LGHNA, CDR2 YNFKEQ. The CDR3 region is CASGTIYEQYF. In nucleotides, the CDR3 is TGTGCCAGCGGTACAATCTACGAGCAGTACTTC.

The chain has TRBV7-6 and TRBJ2-3; 9 nucleotides agree with TRBD2. Trimming at V came to 4 bases and at J to 0 bases, leaving 8 bases not matched to a gene. The V gene's germline CDR1 is SGHVS and CDR2 FNYEAQ. The CDR3 consists of 17 residues. In DNA form, the CDR3 reads TGTGCCAGCAGCTGGAGCGGGGGGTCCTCTAGCACAGATACGCAGTATTTT. This translates into CASSWSGGSSSTDTQYF. The full variable domain, its missing parts supplied by reference TRBV7-6 and TRBJ2-3, is GAGVSQSPRYKVTKRGQDVALRCDPISGHVSLYWYRQALGQGPEFLTYFNYEAQQDKSGLPNDRFSAERPEGSISTLTIQRTEQRDSAMYRCASSWSGGSSSTDTQYFGPGTRLTVL.

This chain joins TRBV14 and TRBJ1-6; D uncertain. Per the germline V gene, CDR1 is SGHDN and CDR2 is FVKESK. Trimming took 3 bases from V and 9 from J, leaving 15 bases between them. This CDR3 is 15 amino acids long. This CDR3 is CASSQASSTLSPLHF. The CDR3 DNA sequence: TGTGCCAGCAGCCAGGCGTCTAGTACTCTTTCACCCCTCCACTTT.

The chain is built from TRBV30 and TRBJ1-2; 9 nucleotides line up with TRBD1. The germline gives CDR1 GTSNPN, CDR2 SVGIG (reference sequence). Trimming took 8 bases from V and 3 from J; bases not matched to a gene: 4. The CDR3 runs to 12 residues. Here the CDR3 reads CAQQGADYGYTF. The CDR3 nucleotides read TGTGCCCAACAGGGGGCGGACTATGGCTACACCTTC. Full variable domain (missing parts from reference TRBV30 and TRBJ1-2): SQTIHQWPATLVQPVGSPLSLECTVEGTSNPNLYWYRQAAGRGLQLLFYSVGIGQISSEVPQNLSASRPQDRQFILSSKKLLLSDSGFYLCAQQGADYGYTFGSGTRLTVV.

The V and J genes are TRBV28 and TRBJ2-6; perhaps TRBD2 as D (6 bases). V was trimmed by 3 bases and J by 1 base, leaving 7 bases between them. Germline CDR1 reads MDHEN; CDR2 reads SYDVKM. CDR3 length equals 15 residues. The CDR3 DNA follows: TGTGCCAGCAGTTTGGGGGGTTCTGGGGCCAACGTCCTGACTTTC. Translating it yields CASSLGGSGANVLTF.

The CDR3 nucleotides are TGTGCCAGCAGTCCAATGAGGGACACTGAAGCTTTCTTT. Protein: CASSPMRDTEAFF. The rearrangement links TRBV2 to TRBJ1-1, with D unresolved. CDR1 and CDR2 from the germline V gene are SNHLY and FYNNEI. V dropped 5 bases and J dropped 3 bases, with 10 bases sitting between them. The CDR3 contains 13 residues.

The chain links TRBV10-3 to TRBJ1-2; D may be TRBD1 (5 bases). This CDR3 has 13 amino acids. V lost 3 bases, J lost 1 base, and 6 bases lay in between. CDR1 ENHRY and CDR2 SYGVKD come from the germline V gene. The CDR3 loop reads CAISEQVNYGYTF. In DNA, the CDR3 is TGTGCCATCAGTGAACAGGTTAACTATGGCTACACCTTC.

The chain is built from TRBV9 and TRBJ2-7, with 7 bases fitting TRBD2. The CDR3 has 15 residues. Germline loops: CDR1 SGDLS, CDR2 YYNGEE. With V trimmed by 0 bases and J by 2 bases, 5 bases remained unmatched. CDR3 nucleotide sequence: TGTGCCAGCAGCGTAGATGTTAGCGGGCCCTACGAGCAGTACTTC. Translating it yields CASSVDVSGPYEQYF.

The genes are TRBV5-1 and TRBJ2-1, with 12 bases lining up with TRBD2. This CDR3 comprises 15 residues. CDR1 is SGHRS, CDR2 YFSETQ, per germline. Unmatched junction bases numbered 8, after V lost 4 bases and J lost 9 bases. The CDR3 coding sequence is TGCGCCAGCAGCCCCCCCGGACTAGCGGGAAGTGAGCAGTTCTTC. Protein product: CASSPPGLAGSEQFF.

The V and J genes are TRBV6-1 and TRBJ1-4; D may be TRBD1 (5 bases). The germline V gene has CDR1 MNHNS and CDR2 SASEGT. The CDR3 length is 16 residues. Trimming pared 4 bases from V and 0 bases from J, leaving 12 bases between. In nucleotides, the CDR3 is TGTGCCAGCAGTGGCAGGGATGGGGCAACTAATGAAAAACTGTTTTTT. It codes for CASSGRDGATNEKLFF.

Here the CDR3 DNA reads TGTGCCAGCAGCTTGACAGGGCTTACCAACACCGGGGAGCTGTTTTTT. This translates into CASSLTGLTNTGELFF. V and J are TRBV7-6 and TRBJ2-2, with 7 bases fitting TRBD1. The CDR3 runs to 16 residues. The V and J ends lost 3 bases and 2 bases, in that order; junction bases with no gene match: 6. Per the germline V gene, CDR1 is SGHVS and CDR2 is FNYEAQ.

This sequence joins TRBV5-6 and TRBJ2-5; D is perhaps TRBD1 (6 bases). The J call is in doubt because the DNA end fits TRBJ2-7 better. Germline V lookup: CDR1 SGHDT, CDR2 YYEEEE. This CDR3 is 15 amino acids long. The CDR3 DNA sequence: TGTGCCAGCAGCTGGGGACAAGCTTGGGGCTACGAGCAGTACTTC. Protein: CASSWGQAWGYEQYF.